This T cell receptor beta chain was captured in a study of vaccination effects on CD4 cells after COVID-19. The wider study: Samples came from a couple of convalescent patients 16 days and one week before vaccination.

Generated by immunoSEQ multiplex PCR, the TCRdb table keeps only in-frame clones and is missing some. The table records tens of thousands of clones, more than 60% of them present only once. The CDR3 spans 16 residues. V gave up 0 bases and J gave up 5 bases; unmatched junction bases: 6. Germline V lookup: CDR1 MNHEY, CDR2 SVGAGI. ViraFEST assay sequencing came after antigen-specific CD4+ T cells were expanded with viral peptide pools. Between days 10 and 11 of culture, CD4+ T cells were separated out. SARS-CoV-2 infected the person between March and December 2020, as confirmed by PCR. It was on days 3 and 7 that half the medium was replaced with IL-2 medium. For this clone: The antigen is unknown.

Whole-study results and caveats: Marked clonal contraction of both clone types appeared late after vaccination. The post-vaccine spike-reactive clones of convalescents showed a predominance of new vaccine-induced clones.

V usage is TRBV6-5 and J usage is TRBJ2-1; 8 nucleotides match TRBD1. The sequenced sample was CD4+ T cells from PBMCs cultured with a peptide pool, obtained before COVID-19 vaccination. The clonotype originates from a human donor who had a prior SARS-CoV-2 infection. CDR3 DNA sequence: TGTGCCAGCAGTTACTCCTGGGACAGGACGAACAATGAGCAGTTCTTC. This gives the protein CASSYSWDRTNNEQFF.